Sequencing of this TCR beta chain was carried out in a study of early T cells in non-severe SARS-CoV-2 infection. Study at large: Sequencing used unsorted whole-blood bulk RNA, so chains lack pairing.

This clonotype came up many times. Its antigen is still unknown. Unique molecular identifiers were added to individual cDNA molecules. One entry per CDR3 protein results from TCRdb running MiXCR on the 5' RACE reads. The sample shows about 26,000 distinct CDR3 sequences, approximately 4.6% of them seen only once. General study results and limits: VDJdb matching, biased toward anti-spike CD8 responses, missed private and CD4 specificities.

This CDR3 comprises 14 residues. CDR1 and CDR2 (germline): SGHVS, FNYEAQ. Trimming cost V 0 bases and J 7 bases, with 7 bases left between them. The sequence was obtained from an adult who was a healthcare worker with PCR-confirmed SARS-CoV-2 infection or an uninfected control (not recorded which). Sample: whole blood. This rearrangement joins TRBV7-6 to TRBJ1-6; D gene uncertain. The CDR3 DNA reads TGTGCCAGCAGCTTAGCGCAAACGAATTCACCCCTCCACTTT. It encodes CASSLAQTNSPLHF.